This T cell receptor beta chain comes out of a study of OX40 agonist ivuxolimab in advanced cancers. About the study: Intravenous ivuxolimab at 0.01 to 10 mg/kg was given to patients every 2 weeks.

Germline-derived CDR1 and CDR2 are LGHNA and YSLEER. With V trimmed by 3 bases and J by 0 bases, 4 bases remained unmatched. The CDR3 loop spans 15 amino acids. Clones were sequenced by immunoSEQ multiplex PCR, and TCRdb holds only the in-frame ones, with some missing. The sample contains tens of thousands of clones, 85% to 90% of which appear only once. This clonotype originated in an adult with an advanced solid tumor such as melanoma, head and neck, liver or kidney cancer. The chain joins TRBV4-3 to TRBJ1-1; TRBD1 agrees at 7 bases. This specimen was CD4+ or CD8+ T cells sorted from blood, taken in a trial of the OX40 agonist ivuxolimab. CDR3 sequence (DNA): TGCGCCAGCAGCCATGTAGACAGGGTGAACACTGAAGCTTTCTTT. It codes for CASSHVDRVNTEAFF.